This is a list of T cell receptor beta chains from one sample in a study of blood T cell repertoires in COVID-19. Sequenced by immunoSEQ multiplex PCR; TCRdb stores in-frame clones only, minus some. The sample consists of some 180,000 clones, about four fifths of them appearing once. Sequencing was performed on peripheral blood. The origin of the receptors is a woman in her 70s who had recovered from COVID-19. The conserved cysteine and the conserved F or W are not part of the CDR3 here. Only part of the rows carry a size: once, few, many, or a class if the clone is expanded.

V gene	clone size	J gene	CDR3 protein
TRBV5-1	few	TRBJ1-1	ASSLSPDEGRNTEAF
TRBV10-3	-	TRBJ2-3	AISEASGGATDTQY
TRBV27	-	TRBJ2-3	ASSLTVGTTTDTQY
TRBV19	-	TRBJ2-1	ASNRLADNNEQF
TRBV24-1	-	TRBJ2-2	ATSDPLTGKGELF
TRBV6-2/TRBV6-3	-	TRBJ2-7	ASSYRRGQY
TRBV6-5	-	TRBJ2-7	ASRETGTYEQY
TRBV6-1	-	TRBJ2-1	ASSDGDSYGEQF
TRBV27	-	TRBJ1-6	ASRPQGNNSPLH
TRBV5-1	-	TRBJ1-1	ASSTSRQGKAF
TRBV5-4	-	TRBJ2-7	ASSPTSGSFSEQY
TRBV16	-	TRBJ2-3	ASSQSRPPDTQY
TRBV9	few	TRBJ2-7	ASSVGGGSGPLYEQY
TRBV10-3	-	TRBJ1-1	AIGRGTEAF
TRBV5-1	-	TRBJ2-2	ASSLARQGNTGELF
TRBV14	-	TRBJ2-1	ASSQVPSGRKRHNEQF
TRBV5-4	-	TRBJ2-3	ASSPDRARADTQY
TRBV6-1	-	TRBJ2-2	ASSRGQHTGELF
TRBV18	-	TRBJ2-7	ASSPGAHEQY
TRBV5-1	-	TRBJ1-2	ASSLFNGRGGYGYT
TRBV15	-	TRBJ2-3	ATSRPSGSGGTDTQY
TRBV6-6	-	TRBJ2-7	ASSQGGPQYEQY
TRBV5-4	-	TRBJ1-1	ASSLDQTGSTEAF
TRBV4-1	-	TRBJ2-7	ATRGRTPYEQY
TRBV7-8	few	TRBJ1-1	ASSLWTGEDTEAF
TRBV28	-	TRBJ2-5	ASRGGDRGRQETQY
TRBV6-5	-	TRBJ1-5	ASSRTGASNQPQH
TRBV9	-	TRBJ2-7	ASSDLGDEQY
TRBV28	-	TRBJ2-1	ASRQGLQGEF
TRBV6-5	-	TRBJ1-1	ASSPQGFTEAF
TRBV5-1	-	TRBJ1-2	ASSFLFRGPSQWGYT
TRBV30	-	TRBJ2-1	AWRYRGNEQF
TRBV6-5	-	TRBJ2-2	ASSYNGKRAGELF
TRBV6-2/TRBV6-3	once	TRBJ2-2	ASSYPPGLAGTNTGELF
TRBV5-6	-	TRBJ2-5	ASSVRGGETQY
TRBV15	-	TRBJ1-1	ATSGQGASNTEAF
TRBV6-1	-	TRBJ2-2	ASSEVVGLLTGELF
TRBV7-2	-	TRBJ1-5	ASSSRTGGGNQPQH
TRBV27	-	TRBJ2-5	ASSSPGVGETQY
TRBV15	-	TRBJ2-1	ATSREGQAYNEQF
TRBV5-1	-	TRBJ1-1	ASSLTGFNTEAF
TRBV18	-	TRBJ1-2	ASSPSGGATPYGYT
TRBV7-2	-	TRBJ1-4	ASSTRQGVGEKLF
TRBV18	-	TRBJ1-1	ASSPRGGMNTEAF
TRBV4-1	-	TRBJ1-1	ASSQVGRGSTEAF
TRBV7-9	-	TRBJ2-7	ASSLAAGSYEQY
TRBV12-5	-	TRBJ2-1	ASATSGTLVQF
TRBV5-4	-	TRBJ1-2	ASSLAGGVDTTGGYT
TRBV7-9	-	TRBJ2-3	ASSIPLATSTDTQY
TRBV19	-	TRBJ1-6	ASSGPGKGRGNSPLH
TRBV2	once	TRBJ1-5	ASSEAGAPAGNQPQH
TRBV7-3	-	TRBJ2-3	ASSLNSGLAGGDTQY
TRBV27	-	TRBJ1-5	ASSLVQAGGPQH
TRBV11-2	once	TRBJ2-5	ASSLLPQETQY
TRBV28	-	TRBJ1-5	ASRPRQPYQPQH